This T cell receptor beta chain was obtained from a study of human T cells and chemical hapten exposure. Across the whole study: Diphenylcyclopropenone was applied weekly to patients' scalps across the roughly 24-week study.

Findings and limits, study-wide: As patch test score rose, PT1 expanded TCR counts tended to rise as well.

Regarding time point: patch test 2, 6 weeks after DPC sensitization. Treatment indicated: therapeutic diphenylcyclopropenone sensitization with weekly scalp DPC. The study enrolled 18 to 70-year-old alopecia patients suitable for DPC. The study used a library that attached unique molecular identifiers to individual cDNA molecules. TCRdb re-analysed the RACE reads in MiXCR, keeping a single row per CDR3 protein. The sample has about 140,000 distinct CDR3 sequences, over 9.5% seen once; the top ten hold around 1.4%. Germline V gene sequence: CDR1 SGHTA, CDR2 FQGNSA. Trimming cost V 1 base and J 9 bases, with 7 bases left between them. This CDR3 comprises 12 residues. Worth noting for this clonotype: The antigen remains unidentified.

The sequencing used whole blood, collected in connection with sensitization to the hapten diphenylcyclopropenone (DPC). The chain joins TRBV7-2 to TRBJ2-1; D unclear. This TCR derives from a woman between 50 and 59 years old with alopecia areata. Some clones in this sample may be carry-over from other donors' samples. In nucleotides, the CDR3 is TGTGCCAGCAGCTTAGACAAGATTGAGCAGTTCTTC. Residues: CASSLDKIEQFF.